This T cell receptor beta chain was retrieved from a study of beta chain features in type 1 diabetes. Study-level findings and limits: Shorter templates may be favored by PCR, equally so in patients and controls. In all four CD4+ subsets, TCRB CDR3 length was significantly, moderately reduced in type 1 diabetes.

Trimming stripped 0 bases from V and 3 bases from J, with 15 bases between. Germline-derived CDR1 and CDR2 are SNHLY and FYNNEI. This CDR3 is 16 amino acids long. Of note for this clone: Antigen specificity is unknown.

Expressed TCRB transcripts were sequenced because the entire RNA isolate underwent reverse transcription. Profiling relied on immunoSEQ multiplex PCR, and the TCRdb table lists in-frame clones only, not all of them. The sample has 150,000 to 200,000 clones; 63% are singletons. Sequencing was done on a sample of naive CD4+ T cells from blood. The J gene is TRBJ2-7, the V gene TRBV2; possibly TRBD1 for D (5 bases). The origin of this receptor is a man aged 30 to 39 with type 1 diabetes. DNA of the CDR3: TGTGCCAGCAGTGAAGCAGGCAGGGCAATTATCTACGAGCAGTACTTC. Translation gives CASSEAGRAIIYEQYF.